This entry features one TCR beta chain sequence. Its antigen has not been determined. Per-base quality was not reported, and no clone a single base away is much larger than it. TCRbeta CDR3 regions were amplified from genomic DNA using the immunoSEQ Assay, a bias-controlled multiplex PCR. Per the original workflow: Nucleated cell counts per sample were estimated from amplification of reference gene primers within the assay. To quantify the absolute abundance of each unique TCRbeta CDR3 rearrangement, sequence reads were collapsed and filtered. For each sample, productive Simpson clonality was calculated as the square root of Simpson's diversity index over productive rearrangements. As stored in TCRdb, this immuneACCESS dataset retains in-frame rearrangements with V and J assigned. A fraction of the clones does not appear; measured against another copy, unresolved V genes explain less than half of the discrepancy, and the remainder lacks a known reason. Clonal size and the V and J genes are those of that table, whereas D and trimming came from the DNA. The sample table records more than 95,000 clones; about 80% of these occur just once. The ten largest clones represent 15% to 20% of the sample.

This record comes from a study of blood T cell repertoires in COVID-19 (dated by TCRdb to 2019 to 2021). At the level of the whole study: Collaborator samples came from the United States, Italy and Spain and covered acute and convalescent phases of COVID-19. The dataset comprised deeply sampled blood TCRbeta repertoires from subjects exposed to, actively infected with, or recovered from COVID-19. The sample metadata nearly always contained a de-identified subject ID, COVID-19 status, age in years and sex. The repertoires were released in a freely available public database intended as a resource for research on the immune response to SARS-CoV-2. The samples were drawn from the first 160 participants of the ongoing ImmuneRACE study and from roughly 1,300 subjects provided by 6 global collaborators. The material from the prospective study consisted of cDNA or gDNA derived from T cells, B-cell-depleted T cells, or PBMCs. Where HLA class I and class II types were available, the types were taken from metadata supplied by the sample provider, not from assay-based typing. What the authors observed across the whole study: How much clinical and demographic metadata was included differed by source and by participant, and the metadata was provided uncurated.

The collaborating institutions used their own protocols to collect whole blood in K2EDTA tubes. Collaborator samples were shipped for TCRbeta analysis as frozen whole blood, isolated PBMCs, or DNA extracted from either sample type. Taken from the germline V gene, the CDR1 and CDR2 loops are SNHLY and FYNNEI. From the cysteine through the phenylalanine, the CDR3 covers 15 amino acids. Only the CDR3 portion is preserved as DNA: 45 bases, with reading frame beginning at the first base. Trimmed from V: 7 bases; trimmed from J: 1 base; junction bases lacking a gene match: 10. The clonotype originates from a woman between 65 and 79 years old with acute or convalescent COVID-19. This chain is built from TRBV2 and TRBJ2-7, with TRBD2 matching 7 junction bases. The sample was peripheral blood. CDR3 region: CASIEGPSGSYEQYF. The DNA reads as follows: TGTGCCAGCATCGAGGGGCCTAGCGGATCCTACGAGCAGTACTTC.